A single sample gave rise to the 8 T cell receptor beta chains below, sequenced in a study of PD-1 blockade in classical Hodgkin lymphoma. Only in-frame clones appear in the TCRdb table, and some are missing; sequencing was by immunoSEQ multiplex PCR. The profile shows approximately 25,000 clones, around 70% of them singletons. Relapse after autologous stem cell transplantation occurred in every patient, and brentuximab vedotin exposure varied. The sequenced sample was peripheral blood mononuclear cells (PBMCs), obtained at baseline. The receptors come from a human donor with classical Hodgkin lymphoma.

The rearrangement joins TRBV10-1 to TRBJ1-5; no clear D gene. With 6 bases removed from V and 1 base from J, the gap between germline ends came to 4 bases. This CDR3 is built from 12 residues. Looked up from germline, CDR1 is WNHNN and CDR2 is SYGVQD (reference sequence). CDR3 nucleotides: TGCGCCAGCAGCGAGAGCAATCAGCCCCAGCATTTT. It codes for CASSESNQPQHF.

DNA of the CDR3: TGTGCCAGCCCCGAGGGGACTAGCGGGGGCAATGAGCAGTTCTTC. It yields the protein CASPEGTSGGNEQFF. The J gene is TRBJ2-1, the V gene TRBV2; 14 bases map to TRBD2. CDR1 is SNHLY and CDR2 is FYNNEI in the germline V gene. The CDR3 sequence is 15 residues long. V shed 8 bases, J shed 6 bases, and the junction held 6 bases outside the gene matches.

The chain recombines TRBV2 with TRBJ2-1, with 8 bases fitting TRBD2. CDR3 length equals 16 residues. J lost 4 bases, V lost 7 bases, and 12 bases had no gene match. CDR1 and CDR2 from the germline V gene are SNHLY and FYNNEI. The CDR3 loop is CASIDPGTSAYNEQFF. In DNA, the CDR3 is TGTGCCAGCATAGATCCAGGGACTAGTGCTTACAATGAGCAGTTCTTC.

The chain recombines TRBV7-3 with TRBJ2-3, with 14 bases lining up with TRBD2. The CDR3 has 16 amino acids. Germline-derived CDR1 and CDR2 are SGHTA and FQGTGA. Losses at the gene ends were 4 bases for V and 6 bases for J; bases not matched to a gene: 6. CDR3 coding DNA: TGTGCCAGCAGCTATATGGGACTAGCGGGGGATGATACGCAGTATTTT. The encoded protein is CASSYMGLAGDDTQYF. The full variable domain, its missing parts supplied by reference TRBV7-3 and TRBJ2-3, is GAGVSQTPSNKVTEKGKYVELRCDPISGHTALYWYRQSLGQGPEFLIYFQGTGAADDSGLPNDRFFAVRPEGSVSTLKIQRTERGDSAVYLCASSYMGLAGDDTQYFGPGTRLTVL.

V is TRBV2 and J is TRBJ1-1; D unresolved. The CDR3 is 12 residues long. The ends were cut back, 6 bases at V and 4 bases at J, with 9 bases in the middle. From germline, CDR1 is SNHLY and CDR2 FYNNEI. CDR3 sequence: CASSLTLTEAFF. The CDR3 DNA is TGTGCCAGCAGCCTGACACTCACTGAAGCTTTCTTT.

The chain employs TRBV7-6 and TRBJ1-1; D perhaps matches TRBD1 (5 bases). The germline gives CDR1 SGHVS, CDR2 FNYEAQ. The CDR3 spans 13 residues. With 4 bases removed from V and 4 bases from J, the gap between germline ends came to 10 bases. This CDR3 reads CASSSLGGTEAFF. The CDR3 nucleotides are TGTGCCAGCAGCTCCCTGGGGGGCACTGAAGCTTTCTTT.

CDR3 sequence: CASSLPGGTQYF. The CDR3 DNA reads as TGTGCCAGCAGCTTGCCGGGTGGGACCCAGTACTTC. The genes are TRBV7-8 and TRBJ2-5; D not resolved. V was trimmed by 3 bases and J by 7 bases, leaving 9 bases between them. CDR3 length: 12 residues. Germline CDR1 is SGHVS and CDR2 is FQNEAQ. The variable domain in full, completed from reference TRBV7-8 and TRBJ2-5, reads GAGVSQSPRYKVAKRGQDVALRCDPISGHVSLFWYQQALGQGPEFLTYFQNEAQLDKSGLPSDRFFAERPEGSVSTLKIQRTQQEDSAVYLCASSLPGGTQYFGPGTRLLVL.

This clone was seen more than once but under ten times. The rearrangement links TRBV9 to TRBJ2-2, with TRBD2 identical over 11 bases. The CDR3 is 16 residues long. V shed 3 bases and J 5 bases; nucleotides not matched to a gene: 6. Germline CDR1 reads SGDLS; CDR2 reads YYNGEE. CDR3 sequence (DNA): TGTGCCAGCAGCGCCCAACTAGCGGGGGTTACCGGGGAGCTGTTTTTT. It codes for CASSAQLAGVTGELFF. The full variable domain, in which reference TRBV9 and TRBJ2-2 provide the parts outside the CDR3, is DSGVTQTPKHLITATGQRVTLRCSPRSGDLSVYWYQQSLDQGLQFLIQYYNGEERAKGNILERFSAQQFPDLHSELNLSSLELGDSALYFCASSAQLAGVTGELFFGEGSRLTVL.